This T cell receptor beta chain was retrieved from a study of T cell changes during pregnancy in multiple sclerosis. This CDR3 has 12 residues. Trimming stripped 3 bases from V and 7 bases from J, with 10 bases between. CDR1 SGDLS and CDR2 YYNGEE come from the germline V gene. Libraries were prepared by immunoSEQ multiplex PCR; TCRdb keeps only in-frame clonotypes and omits some of them. The data contain 90,000 to 95,000 clones, approximately 89% of them seen just once; the ten biggest clones take up approximately 0.9%. The sequences come from peripheral blood, collected before pregnancy. V is TRBV9 and J is TRBJ1-2; TRBD1 might be the D (5 bases). The source is a female donor with multiple sclerosis, enrolled in a pregnancy study. The CDR3 loop reads CASSDKRGGYTF. DNA for the CDR3: TGTGCCAGCAGCGATAAAAGGGGTGGCTACACCTTC. Using reference TRBV9 and TRBJ1-2 for the parts outside the CDR3, the full variable domain is DSGVTQTPKHLITATGQRVTLRCSPRSGDLSVYWYQQSLDQGLQFLIQYYNGEERAKGNILERFSAQQFPDLHSELNLSSLELGDSALYFCASSDKRGGYTFGSGTRLTVV.